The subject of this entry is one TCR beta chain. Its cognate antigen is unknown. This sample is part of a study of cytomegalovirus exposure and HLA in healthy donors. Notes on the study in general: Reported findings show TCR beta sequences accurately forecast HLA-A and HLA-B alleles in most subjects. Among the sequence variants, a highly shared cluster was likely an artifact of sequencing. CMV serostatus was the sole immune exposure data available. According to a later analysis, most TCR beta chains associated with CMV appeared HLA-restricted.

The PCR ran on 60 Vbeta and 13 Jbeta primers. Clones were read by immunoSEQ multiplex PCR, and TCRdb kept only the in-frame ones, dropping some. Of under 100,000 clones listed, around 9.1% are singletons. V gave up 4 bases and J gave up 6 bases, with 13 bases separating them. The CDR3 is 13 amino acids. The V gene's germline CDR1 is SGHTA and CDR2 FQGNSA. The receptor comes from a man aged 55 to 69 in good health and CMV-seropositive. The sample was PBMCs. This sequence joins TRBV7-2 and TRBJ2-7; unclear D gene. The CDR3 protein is CASSSLIQSEQYF. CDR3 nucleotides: TGTGCCAGCAGCTCCCTGATCCAGTCCGAGCAGTACTTC. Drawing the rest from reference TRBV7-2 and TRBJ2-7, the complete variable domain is GAGVSQSPSNKVTEKGKDVELRCDPISGHTALYWYRQSLGQGLEFLIYFQGNSAPDKSGLPSDRFSAERTGGSVSTLTIQRTQQEDSAVYLCASSSLIQSEQYFGPGTRLTVT.